A selection of T cell receptor beta chains follows, all from one sample in a study of patients and donors after allogeneic stem cell transplantation. Each CDR3 protein gets one entry after TCRdb re-called the RT-PCR reads with MiXCR. The profile shows 410,000 or so distinct CDR3 sequences, roughly 16% of them singletons. Sequencing used blood, either unsorted or a sorted T cell fraction (not recorded which). Receptors originate from a human donor who was either an allogeneic HSCT recipient or a stem cell or donor lymphocyte infusion donor (not recorded which). It is not recorded whose cells these are; they may come from a transplant donor. The CDR3 runs from the conserved cysteine through the conserved F or W. The order of the fields is V gene, J gene, D gene, clone size, CDR3 protein, CDR3 DNA. D genes are given only for firm matches. A clone size is listed for some rows: how often the clone was seen (once, few, many), or a class if it is expanded.

>TRBV6-5|TRBJ1-3|NA|few
CASSYGTGNTIYF
TGTGCCAGCAGTTACGGTACAGGAAACACCATATATTTT
>TRBV6-2/TRBV6-3|TRBJ2-3|TRBD2|few
CASTQAGRGDTQYF
TGTGCCAGCACCCAAGCGGGGAGAGGAGATACGCAGTATTTT
>TRBV20-1|TRBJ2-7|NA|few
CSARPRQPNF
TGCAGTGCTAGACCCAGACAGCCGAACTTC
>TRBV20-1|TRBJ2-3|NA|many
CSARALTDTQYF
TGCAGTGCTAGAGCCTTGACAGATACGCAGTATTTT
>TRBV11-3|TRBJ2-5|NA|NA
CASSSRSGFQETQYF
TGTGCCAGCAGCTCCCGCTCCGGATTCCAAGAGACCCAGTACTTC
>TRBV29-1|TRBJ2-1|NA|many
CSVEDGSYNEQFF
TGCAGCGTTGAAGACGGCTCCTACAATGAGCAGTTCTTC
>TRBV24-1|TRBJ2-1|TRBD2|NA
CATSDSSGRGYNEQFF
TGTGCCACCAGTGATTCTAGCGGGAGGGGCTACAATGAGCAGTTCTTC
>TRBV7-9|TRBJ1-1|TRBD1|once
CASSKNRDRSNTEAFF
TGTGCCAGCAGCAAAAACCGGGACAGGAGCAACACTGAAGCTTTCTTT
>TRBV29-1|TRBJ2-1|TRBD1|many
CSVDRDRGVNEQFF
TGCAGCGTTGACAGGGACAGGGGAGTCAATGAGCAGTTCTTC
>TRBV20-1|TRBJ2-5|TRBD2|NA
CSARDFLGTSGETQYF
TGCAGTGCTAGAGATTTTTTAGGGACTAGCGGAGAGACCCAGTACTTC
>TRBV5-1|TRBJ2-1|NA|few
CASSLIHNEQFF
TGCGCCAGCAGTTTAATCCACAATGAGCAGTTCTTC
>TRBV15|TRBJ1-4|NA|few
CATSPGTVNEKLFF
TGTGCCACCAGTCCCGGGACCGTTAATGAAAAACTGTTTTTT
>TRBV5-1|TRBJ1-1|NA|NA
CASRSSMNTEAFF
TGCGCCAGCAGAAGCTCCATGAACACTGAAGCTTTCTTT
>TRBV12-3/TRBV12-4|TRBJ2-2|NA|NA
CASSLRGMLFF
TGTGCCAGCAGTTTAAGGGGGATGCTGTTTTTT
>TRBV14|TRBJ2-2|TRBD1|few
CASRQQGTGELFF
TGTGCCAGCAGACAACAGGGGACCGGGGAGCTGTTTTTT
>TRBV7-3|TRBJ1-5|TRBD1|NA
CASSLGGTEPQHF
TGTGCCAGCAGCCTAGGGGGCACGGAGCCCCAGCATTTT
>TRBV18|TRBJ2-2|NA|few
CASSPPAKGTGELFF
TGTGCCAGCTCACCACCCGCCAAGGGCACCGGGGAGCTGTTTTTT
>TRBV18|TRBJ1-4|TRBD1|few
CASSPRTGNEKLFF
TGTGCCAGCTCACCAAGGACAGGGAATGAAAAACTGTTTTTT
>TRBV5-1|TRBJ2-3|TRBD2|NA
CASSLAVAGDSDTQYF
TGCGCCAGCAGCTTGGCCGTAGCGGGGGACTCAGATACGCAGTATTTT
>TRBV7-8|TRBJ1-1|NA|NA
CASSPGVGTEAFF
TGTGCCAGCAGCCCGGGGGTGGGCACTGAAGCTTTCTTT
>TRBV12-3/TRBV12-4|TRBJ1-4|NA|many
CASSFVRNEKLFF
TGTGCCAGCAGTTTTGTCCGTAATGAAAAACTGTTTTTT
>TRBV7-3|TRBJ2-5|NA|NA
CASSIKGRPQETQYF
TGTGCCAGCAGCATTAAGGGACGGCCACAAGAGACCCAGTACTTC
>TRBV9|TRBJ1-1|TRBD1|few
CASSVVADRGSTEAFF
TGTGCCAGCAGCGTAGTAGCGGACAGGGGATCCACTGAAGCTTTCTTT
>TRBV20-1|TRBJ1-5|NA|NA
CSAPEGRSNQPQHF
TGCAGTGCCCCGGAGGGGCGGAGCAATCAGCCCCAGCATTTT
>TRBV28|TRBJ1-2|TRBD1|few
CASSLLGTGERGYTF
TGTGCCAGCAGTTTACTCGGGACAGGGGAGCGAGGCTACACCTTC
>TRBV7-6|TRBJ2-1|NA|few
CASSKLLSYNEQFF
TGTGCCAGCTCGAAGTTACTTTCCTACAATGAGCAGTTCTTC
>TRBV2|TRBJ2-4|TRBD1|few
CASSETGAKNIQYF
TGTGCCAGCAGTGAGACAGGGGCCAAAAACATTCAGTACTTC
>TRBV11-2|TRBJ2-5|TRBD2|NA
CASSLVPSGSGTQYF
TGTGCCAGCAGCTTAGTCCCTAGCGGGAGCGGGACCCAGTACTTC
>TRBV7-8|TRBJ2-1|TRBD2|NA
CASSLAWGTSGPTQFF
TGTGCCAGCAGCTTAGCATGGGGGACTAGCGGACCGACGCAGTTCTTC
>TRBV5-5|TRBJ2-7|NA|NA
CASSPYGQSYEQYF
TGTGCCAGCAGCCCGTACGGACAGTCCTACGAGCAGTACTTC
>TRBV4-1|TRBJ1-2|NA|few
CASSQVPDRSRSYGYTF
TGCGCCAGCAGCCAAGTTCCCGACAGGAGCAGATCTTATGGCTACACCTTC
>TRBV30|TRBJ2-7|TRBD1|NA
CAWSNRGLDEQYF
TGTGCCTGGAGTAACAGGGGGCTGGACGAGCAGTACTTC
>TRBV20-1|TRBJ1-5|NA|NA
CSTTPGGGNQPQHF
TGCAGTACTACCCCCGGGGGGGGGAATCAGCCCCAGCATTTT
>TRBV7-8|TRBJ1-5|NA|few
CASSLARESNQPQHF
TGTGCCAGCAGCTTGGCCAGGGAGAGCAATCAGCCCCAGCATTTT
>TRBV2|TRBJ2-1|NA|NA
CASSSGATQVSEQFF
TGTGCCAGCAGTTCCGGGGCCACCCAAGTCAGTGAGCAGTTCTTC
>TRBV5-1|TRBJ2-5|NA|NA
CASSLVPSGKGQETQYF
TGCGCCAGCAGCTTGGTCCCCTCAGGGAAGGGGCAAGAGACCCAGTACTTC
>TRBV3-1|TRBJ1-2|TRBD1|few
CASSQGPGGIVYGYTF
TGTGCCAGCAGCCAAGGTCCAGGGGGGATTGTCTATGGCTACACCTTC
>TRBV29-1|TRBJ2-7|TRBD1|NA
CSVSGTGLRYEQYF
TGCAGCGTTTCCGGGACAGGTCTTAGGTACGAGCAGTACTTC
>TRBV7-9|TRBJ2-7|NA|many
CASSLAKGSYEQYF
TGTGCCAGCAGCTTAGCGAAGGGTTCCTACGAGCAGTACTTC
>TRBV14|TRBJ2-5|NA|NA
CASSQGRKRETQYF
TGTGCCAGCAGCCAAGGGCGGAAGAGGGAGACCCAGTACTTC
>TRBV29-1|TRBJ1-2|TRBD1|NA
CSVRDRHDYTF
TGCAGCGTCCGGGACAGGCATGACTACACCTTC
>TRBV12-5|TRBJ2-1|NA|NA
CASGSGRPPYNEQFF
TGTGCTAGTGGTTCGGGCAGGCCCCCCTACAATGAGCAGTTCTTC
>TRBV4-1|TRBJ1-1|NA|many
CASSPGTQGKNTEAFF
TGCGCCAGCAGCCCTGGGACCCAGGGAAAGAACACTGAAGCTTTCTTT
>TRBV2|TRBJ2-1|TRBD2|few
CASKGRGGRINEQFF
TGTGCCAGCAAAGGACGGGGCGGGAGGATCAATGAGCAGTTCTTC
>TRBV4-2|TRBJ2-7|NA|NA
CASSQLSDRSYEQYF
TGTGCCAGCAGCCAGCTGTCTGACAGATCCTACGAGCAGTACTTC
>TRBV7-9|TRBJ2-7|NA|NA
CASSLLDVPYEQYF
TGTGCCAGCAGCTTGTTGGACGTACCCTACGAGCAGTACTTC
>TRBV9|TRBJ2-7|TRBD2|NA
CASSPGGGLAGGEQYF
TGTGCCAGCAGCCCCGGGGGGGGACTAGCGGGAGGCGAGCAGTACTTC
>TRBV24-1|TRBJ1-1|NA|many
CATSDPGQTVLGTEAFF
TGTGCCACCAGTGATCCCGGACAGACAGTTCTTGGCACTGAAGCTTTCTTT
>TRBV20-1|TRBJ2-5|TRBD2|NA
CSAGAGGLETQYF
TGCAGTGCTGGAGCGGGGGGGCTGGAGACCCAGTACTTC
>TRBV29-1|TRBJ2-3|NA|NA
CSVDVQGSTDTQYF
TGCAGCGTTGACGTGCAGGGGAGCACAGATACGCAGTATTTT
>TRBV5-6|TRBJ2-7|TRBD1|NA
CASSCTLLRDRSYEQYF
TGTGCCAGCAGCTGTACCCTCCTCCGGGACAGGTCGTACGAGCAGTACTTC
>TRBV6-2/TRBV6-3|TRBJ2-3|NA|NA
CASSSDRSLTDTQYF
TGTGCCAGCAGTTCCGACAGATCCCTTACAGATACGCAGTATTTT
>TRBV12-3/TRBV12-4|TRBJ2-5|NA|many
CASLQQGLQETQYF
TGTGCCAGCCTGCAACAGGGATTACAAGAGACCCAGTACTTC
>TRBV5-1|TRBJ2-2|NA|many
CASGRGTGELFF
TGCGCCAGCGGACGAGGGACCGGGGAGCTGTTTTTT